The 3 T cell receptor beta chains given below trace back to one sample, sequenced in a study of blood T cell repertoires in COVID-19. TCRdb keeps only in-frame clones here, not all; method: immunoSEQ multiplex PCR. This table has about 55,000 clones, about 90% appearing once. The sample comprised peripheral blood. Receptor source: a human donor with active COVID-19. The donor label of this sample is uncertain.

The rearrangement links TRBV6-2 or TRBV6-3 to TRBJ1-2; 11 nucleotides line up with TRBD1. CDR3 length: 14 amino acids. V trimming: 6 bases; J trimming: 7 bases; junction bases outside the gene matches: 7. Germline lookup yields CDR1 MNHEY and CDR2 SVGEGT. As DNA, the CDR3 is TGTGCCAGCAGCCCCAGGACAGGGGGCTTTGGCTACACCTTC. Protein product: CASSPRTGGFGYTF.

DNA for the CDR3: TGTGCCAGCAGCAAACCGGGACAGGGCAATGAGCAGTTCTTC. It yields the protein CASSKPGQGNEQFF. This chain links TRBV7-9 with TRBJ2-1; TRBD1 matches 9 bases. J lost 6 bases, V lost 5 bases, and 5 bases had no gene match. CDR3 size: 14 residues. Germline V gene lookup returns CDR1 SEHNR and CDR2 FQNEAQ (reference sequence).

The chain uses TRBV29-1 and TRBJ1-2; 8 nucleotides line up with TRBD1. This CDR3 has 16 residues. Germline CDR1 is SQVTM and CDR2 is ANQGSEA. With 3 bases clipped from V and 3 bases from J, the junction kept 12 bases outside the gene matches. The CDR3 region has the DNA TGCAGCGTTGATCCACAGGGGGAAGGAGGCCACTATGGCTACACCTTC. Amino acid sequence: CSVDPQGEGGHYGYTF.